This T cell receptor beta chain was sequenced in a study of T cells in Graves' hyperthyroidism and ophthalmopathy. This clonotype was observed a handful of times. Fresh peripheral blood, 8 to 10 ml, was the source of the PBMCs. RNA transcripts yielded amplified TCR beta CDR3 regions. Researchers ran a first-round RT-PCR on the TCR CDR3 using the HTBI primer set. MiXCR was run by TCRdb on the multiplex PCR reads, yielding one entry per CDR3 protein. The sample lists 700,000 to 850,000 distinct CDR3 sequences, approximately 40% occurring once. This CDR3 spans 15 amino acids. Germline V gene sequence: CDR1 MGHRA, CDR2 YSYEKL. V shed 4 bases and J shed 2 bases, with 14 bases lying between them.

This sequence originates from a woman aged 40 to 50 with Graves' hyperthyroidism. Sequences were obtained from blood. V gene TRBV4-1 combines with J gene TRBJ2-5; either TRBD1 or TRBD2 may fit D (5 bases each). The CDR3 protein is CASSLIGTSQETQYF. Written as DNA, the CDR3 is TGCGCCAGCAGCCTAATCGGGACCTCACAAGAGACCCAGTACTTC.